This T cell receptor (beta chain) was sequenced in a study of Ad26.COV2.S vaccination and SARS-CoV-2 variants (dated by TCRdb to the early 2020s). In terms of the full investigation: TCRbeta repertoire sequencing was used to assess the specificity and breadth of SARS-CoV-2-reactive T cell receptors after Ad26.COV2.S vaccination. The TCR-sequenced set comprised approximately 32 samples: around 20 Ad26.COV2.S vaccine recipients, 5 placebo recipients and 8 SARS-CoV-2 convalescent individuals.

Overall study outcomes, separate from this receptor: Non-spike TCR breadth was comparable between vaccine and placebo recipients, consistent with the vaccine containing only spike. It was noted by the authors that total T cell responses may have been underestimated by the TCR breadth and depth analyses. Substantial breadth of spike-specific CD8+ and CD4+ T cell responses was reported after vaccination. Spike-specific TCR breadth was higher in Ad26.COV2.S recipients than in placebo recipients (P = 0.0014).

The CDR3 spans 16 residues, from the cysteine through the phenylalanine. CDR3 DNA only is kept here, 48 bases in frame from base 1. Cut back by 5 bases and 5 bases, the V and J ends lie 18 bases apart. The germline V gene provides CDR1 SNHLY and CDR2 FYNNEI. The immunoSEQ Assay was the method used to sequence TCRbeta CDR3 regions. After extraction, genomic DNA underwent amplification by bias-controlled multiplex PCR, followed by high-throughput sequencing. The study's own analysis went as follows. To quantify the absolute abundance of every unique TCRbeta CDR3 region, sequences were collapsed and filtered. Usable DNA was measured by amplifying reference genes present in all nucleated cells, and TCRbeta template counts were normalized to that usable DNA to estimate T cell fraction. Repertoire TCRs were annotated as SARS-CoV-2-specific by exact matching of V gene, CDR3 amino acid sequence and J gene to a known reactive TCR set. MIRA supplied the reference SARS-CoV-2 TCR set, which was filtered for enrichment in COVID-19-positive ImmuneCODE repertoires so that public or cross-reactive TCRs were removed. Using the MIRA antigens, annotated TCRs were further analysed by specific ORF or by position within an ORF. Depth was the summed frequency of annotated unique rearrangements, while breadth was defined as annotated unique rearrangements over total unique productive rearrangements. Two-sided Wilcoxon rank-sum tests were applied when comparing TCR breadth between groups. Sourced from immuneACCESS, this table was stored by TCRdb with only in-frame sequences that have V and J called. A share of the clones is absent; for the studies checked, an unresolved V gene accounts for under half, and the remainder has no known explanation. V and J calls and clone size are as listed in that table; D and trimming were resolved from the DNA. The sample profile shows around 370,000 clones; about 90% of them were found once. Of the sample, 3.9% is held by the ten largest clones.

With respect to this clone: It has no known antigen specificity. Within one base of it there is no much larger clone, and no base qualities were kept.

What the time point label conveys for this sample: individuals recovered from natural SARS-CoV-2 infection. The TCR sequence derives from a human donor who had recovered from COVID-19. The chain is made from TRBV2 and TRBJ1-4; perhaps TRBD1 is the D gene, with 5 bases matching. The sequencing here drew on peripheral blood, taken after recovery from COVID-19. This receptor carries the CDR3 CASSIRGGRSNEKLFF. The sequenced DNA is TGTGCCAGCAGTATTCGGGGGGGAAGATCAAATGAAAAACTGTTTTTT.